These 26 T cell receptor beta chains were all obtained from the same sample, sequenced in a study of vaccination and CD4 T cells after COVID-19. Oncomine TCR Beta short-read sequencing was applied to DNA from cultured CD4+ T cells. TCRdb processed the PCR reads anew with MiXCR; each CDR3 protein has one entry. Counted here are about 14,000 distinct CDR3 sequences, 27% occurring once; the ten biggest clones make up 7% to 10%. The treatment was: approximately 9-day PBMC culture with coronavirus spike peptide pools or control peptides (ViraFEST assay). Their specific antigens are unknown. What was sequenced was CD4+ T cells from blood, cultured in vitro. The receptors originated from a human donor who had recovered from COVID-19.

This clonotype occurred a few times. The chain is built from TRBV20-1 and TRBJ1-1; TRBD1 is a possible D gene (5 bases). V dropped 4 bases and J dropped 1 base, with 7 bases sitting between them. This CDR3 is 12 amino acids long. Germline CDR1 is DFQATT and CDR2 is SNEGSKA (reference sequence). The CDR3 nucleotides read TGCAGTGCTAATCAGGGGAACACTGAAGCTTTCTTT. This encodes CSANQGNTEAFF.

The rearrangement links TRBV5-1 to TRBJ1-2; 11 bases agree with TRBD1. V lost 5 bases, J lost 4 bases, and 4 bases stayed unmatched. This CDR3 contains 14 residues. Germline CDR1 and CDR2: SGHRS and YFSETQ. CDR3 DNA sequence: TGCGCCAGCAGAATGGGACAGGGGGTCTATGGCTACACCTTC. Amino acid sequence: CASRMGQGVYGYTF. Supplemented by reference TRBV5-1 and TRBJ1-2, the full variable domain reads KAGVTQTPRYLIKTRGQQVTLSCSPISGHRSVSWYQQTPGQGLQFLFEYFSETQRNKGNFPGRFSGRQFSNSRSEMNVSTLELGDSALYLCASRMGQGVYGYTFGSGTRLTVV.

In this sample, this clonotype turned up a few times. The chain joins TRBV7-9 to TRBJ1-4; 9 bases are shared with TRBD1. Germline lookup yields CDR1 SEHNR and CDR2 FQNEAQ (reference sequence). J lost 6 bases, V lost 7 bases, and 6 bases had no gene match. The CDR3 totals 14 residues. As DNA, the CDR3 is TGTGCCAGCAAACAGGACAGGGGACATGAAAAACTGTTTTTT. This encodes CASKQDRGHEKLFF.

The chain carries TRBV7-2 and TRBJ2-5; TRBD2 matches at 10 bases. Germline lookup yields CDR1 SGHTA and CDR2 FQGNSA. The CDR3 is made up of 15 amino acids. Trimming took 5 bases from V and 6 from J; bases not matched to a gene: 9. The CDR3 protein is CASSLTSGALKTQYF. The CDR3 DNA reads TGTGCCAGCAGCCTTACTAGCGGGGCACTAAAGACCCAGTACTTC.

In this sample, this clonotype turned up a few times. The chain links TRBV12-3 or TRBV12-4 to TRBJ1-2; weak D call: TRBD1 (6 bases). V lost 6 bases to trimming and J lost 4 bases, with 15 bases between them. CDR3 length equals 14 residues. Written as DNA, the CDR3 is TGTGCCAGCAGCACCGAAGGGGGGTTCTATGGCTACACCTTC. Residues: CASSTEGGFYGYTF.

V and J are TRBV19 and TRBJ1-1; D unclear. CDR1 is LNHDA, CDR2 SQIVND, per germline (reference sequence). Trimming stripped 3 bases from V and 12 bases from J, with 20 bases between. The CDR3 spans 14 residues. The CDR3 sequence: CASSILGGPNSPFF. The CDR3 nucleotides read TGTGCCAGTAGTATCCTGGGCGGCCCCAATTCGCCTTTCTTT.

The V and J genes are TRBV4-1 and TRBJ1-1; 7 positions agree with TRBD1. V lost 4 bases to trimming and J lost 4 bases; unmatched junction nucleotides: 18. This CDR3 contains 18 residues. Germline V lookup: CDR1 MGHRA, CDR2 YSYEKL. The CDR3 protein is CASSPARDSPVRITEAFF. CDR3 nucleotide sequence: TGCGCCAGCAGCCCAGCAAGGGACAGTCCAGTTCGGATCACTGAAGCTTTCTTT.

J is TRBJ1-2 and V is TRBV6-5; D may be TRBD1 (5 bases). The CDR3 has 16 amino acids. With 2 bases removed from V and 0 bases from J, the gap between germline ends came to 13 bases. CDR1 is MNHEY and CDR2 is SVGAGI in the germline V gene. Here the CDR3 reads CASSYMGGAANYGYTF. CDR3 in DNA: TGTGCCAGCAGTTACATGGGGGGAGCCGCTAACTATGGCTACACCTTC.

V usage is TRBV11-3 and J usage is TRBJ1-5; no clear D gene. CDR3 length: 13 residues. In germline, CDR1 is SGHNT, CDR2 YENEEA. V shed 5 bases and J shed 3 bases, with 8 bases lying between them. The CDR3 coding sequence is TGTGCCAGCAGCCCGGATGCCAATCAGCCCCAGCATTTT. It encodes CASSPDANQPQHF.

This clonotype was seen a handful of times. This chain uses TRBV9 with TRBJ1-1; perhaps TRBD1 as D (6 bases). The CDR3 runs to 14 residues. Trimming shortened V by 3 bases and J by 0 bases, and 9 bases separated the two germline ends. The V gene's germline CDR1 is SGDLS and CDR2 YYNGEE. Here the CDR3 DNA reads TGTGCCAGCAGCGGGGGACAACTGAACACTGAAGCTTTCTTT. Residues: CASSGGQLNTEAFF.

This sequence joins TRBV28 and TRBJ1-2, with D perhaps matching TRBD1 (5 bases). V dropped 4 bases and J dropped 6 bases, with 15 bases sitting between them. The CDR3 is 14 amino acids. Germline lookup yields CDR1 MDHEN and CDR2 SYDVKM. The CDR3 nucleotides read TGTGCCAGCAGTTCGGACCGGGGGTATCATGGCTACACCTTC. Translated: CASSSDRGYHGYTF.

The chain recombines TRBV24-1 with TRBJ2-1, with 8 bases identical to TRBD1. The V segment lost 4 bases and the J segment 4 bases; nucleotides outside the gene matches: 5. Germline CDR1 is KGHDR and CDR2 is SFDVKD. The CDR3 consists of 15 residues. This chain's CDR3 is CATSETRQGYNEQFF. The CDR3 DNA is TGTGCCACCAGTGAAACTAGACAGGGGTACAATGAGCAGTTCTTC.

The chain couples TRBV6-1 to TRBJ1-5, with a weak D call TRBD1 (5 bases). The CDR3 totals 14 residues. The germline V gene has CDR1 MNHNS and CDR2 SASEGT. Trimming cost V 9 bases and J 0 bases, with 12 bases left between them. CDR3 in DNA: TGTGCCAGTAGACAGCCTTATAGCAATCAGCCCCAGCATTTT. This sequence encodes CASRQPYSNQPQHF.

There are a few counts of this clonotype. V gene TRBV30 combines with J gene TRBJ2-3, with D possibly being TRBD1 or TRBD2 (5 bases each). Germline V gene sequence: CDR1 GTSNPN, CDR2 SVGIG (reference sequence). The CDR3 spans 14 residues. V gave up 4 bases and J gave up 0 bases, with 11 bases separating them. CDR3 amino acids: CAWIRDGSTDTQYF. The CDR3 DNA follows: TGTGCCTGGATACGGGACGGGAGCACAGATACGCAGTATTTT.

This clonotype was observed a few times. This chain connects TRBV6-1 to TRBJ2-3; D not resolved. The CDR3 runs 15 residues. Germline V gene sequence: CDR1 MNHNS, CDR2 SASEGT. V was clipped by 3 bases and J by 3 bases, with 13 bases between them. The CDR3 nucleotides are TGTGCCAGCAGTGAGGACCAGATAGTTACAGATACGCAGTATTTT. Protein: CASSEDQIVTDTQYF.

This clonotype was counted only a few times. The rearrangement links TRBV6-2 or TRBV6-3 to TRBJ2-1, with a weak D call TRBD2 (6 bases). V was trimmed by 1 base and J by 8 bases, leaving 12 bases between them. Looked up from germline, CDR1 is MNHEY and CDR2 is SVGEGT. This CDR3 contains 14 residues. In nucleotides, the CDR3 is TGTGCCAGCAGTTACTTACGGACTATGGATGAGCAGTTCTTC. Its translation is CASSYLRTMDEQFF.

This clonotype has only one observation. The gene calls are TRBV12-3 or TRBV12-4 and TRBJ1-1; D unresolved. V was pared by 6 bases and J by 4 bases, with 18 bases between. The CDR3 sequence is 15 residues long. As DNA, the CDR3 is TGTGCCAGCAGCCCGCCAAGCGTTTGGGGCACTGAAGCTTTCTTT. This sequence encodes CASSPPSVWGTEAFF.

The V and J genes are TRBV20-1 and TRBJ2-2; the match to TRBD2 covers 7 bases. Germline values: CDR1 DFQATT, CDR2 SNEGSKA (reference sequence). Trimming removed 0 bases from V and 0 bases from J; junction bases left unmatched: 7. CDR3 length equals 17 residues. The CDR3 spells CSARDRAGRANTGELFF. CDR3 DNA sequence: TGCAGTGCTAGAGATCGGGCAGGGAGGGCGAACACCGGGGAGCTGTTTTTT.

The chain carries TRBV12-3 or TRBV12-4 and TRBJ1-1, with 7 positions matching TRBD1. The CDR3 covers 15 residues. After removal of 7 bases from V and 2 bases from J, the junction contained 10 bases not matched to a gene. CDR3 in amino acids: CASTPRGQPNTEAFF. For the CDR3, the DNA is TGTGCCAGCACCCCTCGGGGACAGCCCAACACTGAAGCTTTCTTT.

J is TRBJ1-6 and V is TRBV14, with D unclear. The V end was cut by 1 base, the J end by 10 bases, with 11 bases between. Germline assignment: CDR1 SGHDN and CDR2 FVKESK. This CDR3 comprises 14 residues. CDR3 region: CASSQGGRNSPLHF. The CDR3 nucleotides read TGTGCCAGCAGCCAAGGGGGAAGGAACTCACCCCTCCACTTT.

V and J are TRBV2 and TRBJ2-1; D gene uncertain. CDR1 and CDR2 from the germline V gene are SNHLY and FYNNEI. Trimming cost V 5 bases and J 7 bases, with 18 bases left between them. This CDR3 is 15 amino acids long. The CDR3: CASSSMIRSGNEQFF. CDR3 DNA sequence: TGTGCCAGCAGTTCAATGATCAGGTCTGGTAATGAGCAGTTCTTC.

V and J are TRBV9 and TRBJ1-4; 10 nucleotides agree with TRBD1. V lost 4 bases, J lost 0 bases, and 6 bases stayed unmatched. CDR3 length: 17 residues. Per germline, CDR1 SGDLS and CDR2 YYNGEE. CDR3 sequence: CASSIGQGVATNEKLFF. The DNA for the CDR3 is TGTGCCAGCAGCATAGGACAGGGGGTTGCAACTAATGAAAAACTGTTTTTT. The whole variable domain, filled in from reference TRBV9 and TRBJ1-4, reads DSGVTQTPKHLITATGQRVTLRCSPRSGDLSVYWYQQSLDQGLQFLIQYYNGEERAKGNILERFSAQQFPDLHSELNLSSLELGDSALYFCASSIGQGVATNEKLFFGSGTQLSVL.

This chain uses TRBV28 with TRBJ2-2; D is perhaps TRBD1 (5 bases). V lost 4 bases, J lost 3 bases, and 9 bases lay in between. The CDR3 runs 14 residues. The germline gives CDR1 MDHEN, CDR2 SYDVKM. CDR3 sequence (DNA): TGTGCCAGCAGTTCTCAGGGATACACCGGGGAGCTGTTTTTT. It specifies CASSSQGYTGELFF.

This clonotype has more than one count but fewer than ten. The chain is built from TRBV27 and TRBJ1-1; 8 bases map to TRBD1. The CDR3 length is 15 residues. Germline V lookup: CDR1 MNHEY, CDR2 SMNVEV (reference sequence). With V trimmed by 0 bases and J by 4 bases, 4 bases remained unmatched. CDR3 sequence: CASSLSWTGPTEAFF. DNA for the CDR3: TGTGCCAGCAGTTTATCCTGGACAGGGCCCACTGAAGCTTTCTTT.

V and J are TRBV5-4 and TRBJ1-6, with D maybe TRBD1 (6 bases). V was cut by 4 bases and J by 9 bases, with 17 bases left in between. CDR1 and CDR2 (germline): SGHNT, YYREEE (reference sequence). The CDR3 extends over 15 amino acids. The CDR3 is CASSKDSVGTSPLHF. The CDR3 DNA reads as TGTGCCAGCAGCAAGGACAGCGTAGGGACTTCACCCCTCCACTTT.

By share, this clonotype counts as medium-sized (0.01 to 0.1%). The chain recombines TRBV6-2 or TRBV6-3 with TRBJ1-5; 7 bases are a match to TRBD1. Germline-derived CDR1 and CDR2 are MNHEY and SVGEGT. The CDR3 is 19 residues long. The V segment lost 2 bases and the J segment 2 bases; nucleotides outside the gene matches: 15. CDR3 amino acids: CASSYVVRGGADGNQPQHF. CDR3 DNA sequence: TGTGCCAGCAGTTACGTGGTCAGGGGGGGTGCAGACGGCAATCAGCCCCAGCATTTT.